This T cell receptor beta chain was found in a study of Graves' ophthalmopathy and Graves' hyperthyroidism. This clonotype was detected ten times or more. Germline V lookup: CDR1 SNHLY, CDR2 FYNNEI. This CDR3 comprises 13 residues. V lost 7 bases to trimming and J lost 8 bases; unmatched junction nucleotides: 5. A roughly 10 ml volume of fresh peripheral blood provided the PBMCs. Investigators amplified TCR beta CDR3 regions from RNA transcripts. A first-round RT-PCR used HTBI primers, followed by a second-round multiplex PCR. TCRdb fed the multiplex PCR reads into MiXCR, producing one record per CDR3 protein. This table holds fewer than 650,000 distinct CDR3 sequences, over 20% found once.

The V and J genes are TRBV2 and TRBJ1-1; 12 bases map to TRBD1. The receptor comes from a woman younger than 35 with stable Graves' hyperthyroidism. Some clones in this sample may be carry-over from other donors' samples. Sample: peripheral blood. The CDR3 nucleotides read TGTGCCAGCACCGGGACAGGGGGCTGGGAAGCTTTCTTT. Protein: CASTGTGGWEAFF.